This T cell receptor beta chain derives from a study of metastatic and nonmetastatic thyroid tumors (dated by TCRdb to the early 2020s). For the wider study: For patients with malignant and with benign thyroid disease, the researchers compared repertoires between peripheral blood samples and tumor or nodule tissue samples. Results the study describes overall, beyond this receptor: In both blood and tumor samples, TCR beta diversity was reported to be significantly higher in malignant tumors than in benign nodules.

The CDR3 starts with the cysteine, ends with the phenylalanine, and has 14 residues. Solely the CDR3 DNA is kept, with 42 bases framed from the first base. CDR1 MNHNS and CDR2 SASEGT were looked up in the germline V gene. Compared with germline, V lacks 8 bases and J lacks 9 bases; bases without a gene match: 12. No treatment had been received by any patient before thyroid surgery. Using T-cell receptor beta sequencing, the researchers looked back retrospectively at clinical samples from patients, gathered between about 2012 and 2019. On this clone itself: What this receptor recognizes is not known. The input lacks base qualities; no much larger clone sits a single base away.

Receptor amplification or capture employed PCR. The sequencer listed for this sample is Illumina HiSeq 4000. High-throughput sequencing was used to profile the TCR beta-chain CDR3 region of each patient. The original pipeline was this. CDR3 differences across clinicopathological groups were used to build a classifier for discriminating distant-metastatic papillary thyroid cancer patients. To measure repertoire diversity the researchers used the Shannon index, while the Morisita-Horn index served to gauge how similar the tumor and blood repertoires were. TCRdb cleaned the public reads at Q25 with fastp, built clones with MiXCR and kept in-frame beta chains. TCRdb, not the authors, supplied the V and J calls. The sample contains 30,000 to 45,000 clones, around a third of them found a single time. About 16% of the sample rests with the top ten.

Sequenced sample: tumor tissue. This TCR came from a female donor with papillary thyroid cancer or a benign thyroid nodule (not recorded which). Some clones in this sample may be carry-over from other donors' samples. The sequence links TRBV6-1 to TRBJ2-1; TRBD1 fits 8 bases in the junction. Read as DNA, the sequence is TGTGCCAGCGACAGGGGTCGGGAGTGGGGTGAGCAGTTCTTC. Its coded protein is CASDRGREWGEQFF.